This T cell receptor beta chain appears in the sequencing data of a study of post-analysis software for immune sequencing data. At the level of the study: The courses of disease that were included comprised relapsing-remitting, secondary progressive and progressive-relapsing multiple sclerosis. Findings and caveats of the study: Among 4 or 5 TRBV segments more frequent in patients than controls were TRBV5-6, TRBV5-1 and TRBV20-1. Comparison with controls showed significantly lower normalized Chao1 diversity in multiple sclerosis patients.

CDR1 and CDR2 from the germline V gene are SGHAT and FQNNGV. Trimming cost V 1 base and J 6 bases, with 13 bases left between them. The CDR3 consists of 14 residues. This clonotype was detected a few times. Its specificity is not known. Included in the TCR beta cDNA libraries were unique molecular identifiers. There were roughly 1 to 11 million T cells, and about 500,000 cDNA molecules came from them. TCRdb ran MiXCR on the PCR reads and lists one entry per CDR3 protein. The sample contains some 690,000 distinct CDR3 sequences, 55% to 60% of which appear only once. The sequence was obtained from a girl under 10 years old with multiple sclerosis. The material sequenced was blood. V and J are TRBV11-2 and TRBJ2-7; tentatively, D is TRBD1 or TRBD2 (5 bases each). CDR3 in DNA: TGTGCCAGCAGCTTAGTGGGGGAAACGATCGAGCAGTACTTC. Amino acid sequence: CASSLVGETIEQYF.